These 12 T cell receptor beta chains share one sample of origin, sequenced in a study of response to subunit inactivated influenza vaccine. Each CDR3 protein gets one entry after TCRdb re-called the RT-PCR reads with MiXCR. Of approximately 520,000 distinct CDR3 sequences in the sample, about 25% were seen once. Here the sequenced sample was CD4+ T cells sorted from PBMCs, taken less than 6 days after vaccination. These receptors were obtained from a man aged 50-59 years who received an inactivated influenza vaccine.

The chain combines TRBV4-2 with TRBJ2-1; 10 nucleotides line up with TRBD2. The CDR3 covers 18 residues. V was clipped by 0 bases and J by 4 bases; unmatched bases: 9. Germline V CDR1 and CDR2: LGHNA, YNFKEQ. The CDR3 spells CASSQDRPSGSAYNEQFF. The CDR3 nucleotides read TGTGCCAGCAGCCAAGATCGCCCTAGCGGGAGTGCTTACAATGAGCAGTTCTTC.

V is TRBV6-5 and J is TRBJ1-1; D unresolved. The CDR3 has 13 amino acids. Between the trimmed V and J ends, which lost 2 bases and 5 bases, there was a span of 9 bases. Germline assignment: CDR1 MNHEY and CDR2 SVGAGI. This CDR3 reads CASSYRRMTEAFF. The CDR3 nucleotides read TGTGCCAGCAGTTACCGGCGGATGACTGAAGCTTTCTTT.

The genes are TRBV7-9 and TRBJ2-1; 7 positions match TRBD2. J lost 3 bases, V lost 2 bases, and 4 bases had no gene match. This CDR3 comprises 15 residues. The germline V gene has CDR1 SEHNR and CDR2 FQNEAQ (reference sequence). CDR3 DNA sequence: TGTGCCAGCAGCTTAAAGCGGGGAGGCTACAATGAGCAGTTCTTC. Protein sequence: CASSLKRGGYNEQFF.

The rearrangement uses TRBV5-1 and TRBJ2-7; D uncertain. The CDR3 is 14 amino acids. Germline V gene sequence: CDR1 SGHRS, CDR2 YFSETQ. The V and J ends lost 4 bases and 0 bases respectively, with 11 bases between them. The CDR3 DNA sequence: TGCGCCAGCAGCCAAGTACTGAGCTCCTACGAGCAGTACTTC. It translates to CASSQVLSSYEQYF.

This chain connects TRBV6-1 to TRBJ1-5; 7 nucleotides match TRBD1. Germline V gives CDR1 MNHNS, CDR2 SASEGT. Losses at the gene ends were 6 bases for V and 6 bases for J; bases not matched to a gene: 14. The CDR3 extends over 16 amino acids. CDR3: CASRDDREGGGQPQHF. The CDR3 DNA reads TGTGCCAGCAGGGACGACAGGGAAGGAGGGGGTCAGCCCCAGCATTTT.

This clonotype was seen many times. This chain joins TRBV29-1 and TRBJ1-1, with unresolved D. V lost 7 bases, J lost 1 base, and 10 bases lay in between. This CDR3 has 12 residues. CDR1 and CDR2 from the germline V gene are SQVTM and ANQGSEA. The CDR3 loop is CSALRSNTEAFF. The CDR3 bases are TGCAGCGCCCTCCGTTCGAACACTGAAGCTTTCTTT. Drawing the rest from reference TRBV29-1 and TRBJ1-1, the complete variable domain is SAVISQKPSRDICQRGTSLTIQCQVDSQVTMMFWYRQQPGQSLTLIATANQGSEATYESGFVIDKFPISRPNLTFSTLTVSNMSPEDSSIYLCSALRSNTEAFFGQGTRLTVV.

This clonotype was seen a handful of times. The chain employs TRBV7-2 and TRBJ1-3; 9 nucleotides line up with TRBD1. The CDR3 contains 14 residues. Per germline, CDR1 SGHTA and CDR2 FQGNSA. Trimming removed 5 bases from V and 6 bases from J; junction bases left unmatched: 5. CDR3 amino acids: CASSPRTGENTIYF. The CDR3 DNA sequence: TGTGCCAGCAGCCCTCGGACAGGGGAAAACACCATATATTTT.

This clonotype was counted a few times. The V call is TRBV7-2, the J call TRBJ2-2, with D possibly TRBD1 on 5 matching bases. The CDR3 spans 14 residues. Trimming removed 2 bases from V and 6 bases from J, with 10 bases in between. CDR1 and CDR2 (germline): SGHTA, FQGNSA. CDR3 nucleotide sequence: TGTGCCAGCAGCTTAAGCAGGGCCCCCGGGGAGCTGTTTTTT. As protein: CASSLSRAPGELFF.

The sample holds a few counts of this clonotype. The chain uses TRBV5-6 and TRBJ2-1; 7 bases match TRBD1. Looked up from germline, CDR1 is SGHDT and CDR2 is YYEEEE. This CDR3 has 14 amino acids. J was trimmed by 8 bases and V by 4 bases; bases with no gene match: 9. Written as DNA, the CDR3 is TGTGCCAGCAGCCCACAGGGGTTCGTCCATGAGCAGTTCTTC. Protein sequence: CASSPQGFVHEQFF.

The chain has TRBV9 and TRBJ1-6; D unresolved. Germline V gene data show CDR1 as SGDLS and CDR2 as YYNGEE. The V gene lost 3 bases and the J gene lost 6 bases, with 7 bases spanning the gap. The CDR3 spans 13 residues. The CDR3 region has the DNA TGTGCCAGCAGCGCGTCTGCTAATTCACCCCTCCACTTT. The encoded protein is CASSASANSPLHF.

The chain uses TRBV27 and TRBJ2-7, with 10 bases lining up with TRBD2. The CDR3 totals 15 residues. Germline values: CDR1 MNHEY, CDR2 SMNVEV (reference sequence). The trim removed 5 bases at V and 0 bases at J, leaving 4 bases unmatched. The CDR3 sequence is CASSRSGRSSYEQYF. The CDR3 bases are TGTGCCAGCAGTCGTAGCGGGAGGTCCTCCTACGAGCAGTACTTC.

The J gene is TRBJ2-1, the V gene TRBV18; no firm D call. CDR1 is KGHSH, CDR2 LQKENI, per germline. This CDR3 comprises 13 residues. Trimming removed 4 bases at V and 5 bases at J, with 9 bases between. CDR3 bases: TGTGCCAGCTCACAATTCAAAAACAATGAGCAGTTCTTC. Translation gives CASSQFKNNEQFF. The variable domain in full, with the rest retrieved from reference TRBV18 and TRBJ2-1, is NAGVMQNPRHLVRRRGQEARLRCSPMKGHSHVYWYRQLPEEGLKFMVYLQKENIIDESGMPKERFSAEFPKEGPSILRIQQVVRGDSAAYFCASSQFKNNEQFFGPGTRLTVL.